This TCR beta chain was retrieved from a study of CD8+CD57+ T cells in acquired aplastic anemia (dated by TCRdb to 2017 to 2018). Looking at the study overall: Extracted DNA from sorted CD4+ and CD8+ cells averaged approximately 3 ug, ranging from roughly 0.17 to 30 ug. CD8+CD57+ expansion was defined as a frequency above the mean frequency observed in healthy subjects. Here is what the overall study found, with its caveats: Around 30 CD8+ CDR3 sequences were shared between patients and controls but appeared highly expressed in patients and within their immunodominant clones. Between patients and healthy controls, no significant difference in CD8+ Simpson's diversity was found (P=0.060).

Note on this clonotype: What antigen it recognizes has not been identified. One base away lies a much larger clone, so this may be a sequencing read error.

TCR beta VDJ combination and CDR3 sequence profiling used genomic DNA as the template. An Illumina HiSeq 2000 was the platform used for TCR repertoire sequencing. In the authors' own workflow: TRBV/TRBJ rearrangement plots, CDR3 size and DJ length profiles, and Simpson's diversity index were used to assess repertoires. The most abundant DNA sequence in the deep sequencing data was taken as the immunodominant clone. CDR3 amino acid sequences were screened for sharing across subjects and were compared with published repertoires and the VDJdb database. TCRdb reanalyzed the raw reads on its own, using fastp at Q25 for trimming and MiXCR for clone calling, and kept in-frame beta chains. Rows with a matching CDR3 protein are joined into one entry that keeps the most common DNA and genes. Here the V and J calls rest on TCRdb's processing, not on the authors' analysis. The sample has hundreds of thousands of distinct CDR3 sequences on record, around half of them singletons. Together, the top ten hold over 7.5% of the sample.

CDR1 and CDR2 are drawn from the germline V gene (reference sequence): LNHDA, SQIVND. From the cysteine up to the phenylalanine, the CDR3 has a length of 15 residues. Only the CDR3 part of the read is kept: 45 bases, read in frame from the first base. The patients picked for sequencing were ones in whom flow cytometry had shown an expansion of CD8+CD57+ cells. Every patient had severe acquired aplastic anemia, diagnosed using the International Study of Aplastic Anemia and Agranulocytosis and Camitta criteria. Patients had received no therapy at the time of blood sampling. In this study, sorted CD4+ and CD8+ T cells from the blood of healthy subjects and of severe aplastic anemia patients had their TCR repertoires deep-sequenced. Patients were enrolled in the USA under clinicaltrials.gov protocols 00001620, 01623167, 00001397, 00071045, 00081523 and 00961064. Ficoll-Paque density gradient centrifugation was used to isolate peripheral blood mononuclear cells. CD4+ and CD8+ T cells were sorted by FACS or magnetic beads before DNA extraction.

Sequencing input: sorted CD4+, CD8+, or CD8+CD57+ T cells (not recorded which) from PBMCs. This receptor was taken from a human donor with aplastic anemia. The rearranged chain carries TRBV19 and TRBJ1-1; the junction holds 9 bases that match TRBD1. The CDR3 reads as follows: CASGFLTGGSTEALF. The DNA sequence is TGTGCCAGTGGATTTTTAACAGGGGGCAGCACTGAAGCTCTCTTT.